The source of this T cell receptor beta chain is a study of cytomegalovirus exposure and HLA in healthy donors. The PCR used 60 Vbeta and 13 Jbeta primers. TCRdb keeps only in-frame clones here, not all; method: immunoSEQ multiplex PCR. This table holds 120,000 to 150,000 clones, more than 75% found once. The CDR3 runs 15 residues. Between the trimmed V and J ends, which lost 7 bases and 7 bases, there was a span of 20 bases. The germline V gene has CDR1 MNHEY and CDR2 SMNVEV (reference sequence). The sequence was collected from a female donor in good health and CMV-seronegative. V usage is TRBV27 and J usage is TRBJ2-1, with D perhaps matching TRBD1 (6 bases). Sample: PBMCs. CDR3 residues: CASTLRGSRSNEQFF. The CDR3 DNA follows: TGTGCCAGCACTTTGAGGGGGAGTCGGTCAAATGAGCAGTTCTTC.